A selection of T cell receptor beta chains follows, all from one sample in a study of blood T cell repertoires in COVID-19. Measured with immunoSEQ multiplex PCR; TCRdb has only the in-frame clones, and not every one. The sample includes 200,000 to 300,000 clones, roughly four fifths of them seen just once. The sequenced sample consisted of peripheral blood. The source is a woman aged 55-75 years with active or convalescent COVID-19. Both conserved end residues are part of each CDR3. The order of the fields is J gene, D gene, V gene, clone size, CDR3 length, CDR3 DNA, CDR3 protein. The D gene is left open where the match is weak. The size field is filled for only some rows; it gives once, few, many or a size class.

J: TRBJ1-2
D: TRBD1
V: TRBV7-6
size: -
length: 16
DNA: TGTGCCAGCAGCTCCTACAACGGACAGGGGGGCTATGGCTACACCTTC
CDR3: CASSSYNGQGGYGYTF

J: TRBJ1-5
D: TRBD1
V: TRBV10-3
size: few
length: 15
DNA: TGTGCCATCAGTGAACAGGGGGTCGGCAATCAGCCCCAGCATTTT
CDR3: CAISEQGVGNQPQHF

J: TRBJ2-7
D: TRBD1
V: TRBV30
size: -
length: 13
DNA: TGTGCCTGGAGGGGGACAGGGGGCGGCGAGCAGTACTTC
CDR3: CAWRGTGGGEQYF

J: TRBJ1-6
D: TRBD1
V: TRBV30
size: -
length: 14
DNA: TGTGCCTGGAGTCGGGACAGCAATAATTCACCCCTCCACTTT
CDR3: CAWSRDSNNSPLHF

J: TRBJ1-2
D: -
V: TRBV5-8
size: -
length: 13
DNA: TGTGCCAGCAGCAAATGGGCGACCTATGGCTACACCTTC
CDR3: CASSKWATYGYTF

J: TRBJ2-7
D: -
V: TRBV7-2
size: few
length: 14
DNA: TGTGCCAGCAGCCTCGGGGAAGGGCTTTACGAGCAGTACTTC
CDR3: CASSLGEGLYEQYF

J: TRBJ1-6
D: -
V: TRBV6-5
size: -
length: 15
DNA: TGTGCCAGCAGTAAACAGGCGTCCTATAATTCACCCCTCCACTTT
CDR3: CASSKQASYNSPLHF

J: TRBJ1-5
D: -
V: TRBV19
size: -
length: 16
DNA: TGTGCCAGTATGTTACGGACACTTTATAGCAATCAGCCCCAGCATTTT
CDR3: CASMLRTLYSNQPQHF

J: TRBJ2-7
D: -
V: TRBV12-1
size: -
length: 15
DNA: TGTGCCAGCAGCTGCTGGACTAGCGGTACTTACGAGCAGTACTTC
CDR3: CASSCWTSGTYEQYF

J: TRBJ1-5
D: -
V: TRBV5-6
size: -
length: 16
DNA: TGTGCCAGCAGCTTGCGGGGCGGGGGTAGCAATCAGCCCCAGCATTTT
CDR3: CASSLRGGGSNQPQHF

J: TRBJ1-6
D: -
V: TRBV18
size: -
length: 16
DNA: TGTGCCAGCTCACCACCGAGCGAGGGTGGCAATTCACCCCTCCACTTT
CDR3: CASSPPSEGGNSPLHF

J: TRBJ1-2
D: -
V: TRBV6-2/TRBV6-3
size: -
length: 12
DNA: TGTGCCAGCAGCACAGCTAACTATGGCTACACCTTC
CDR3: CASSTANYGYTF

J: TRBJ1-4
D: -
V: TRBV5-4
size: many
length: 15
DNA: TGTGCCAGCAGCTCTCAGGGAGGGATTAATGAAAAACTGTTTTTT
CDR3: CASSSQGGINEKLFF

J: TRBJ2-3
D: TRBD2
V: TRBV29-1
size: -
length: 17
DNA: TGCAGCGTTACCCCTCGTCTACTAGCGGGGGGGACAGATACGCAGTATTTT
CDR3: CSVTPRLLAGGTDTQYF

J: TRBJ1-4
D: -
V: TRBV5-5
size: -
length: 15
DNA: TGTGCCAGCAGCTCCCAGACAGGCACTAATGAAAAACTGTTTTTT
CDR3: CASSSQTGTNEKLFF

J: TRBJ2-1
D: -
V: TRBV7-3
size: many
length: 14
DNA: TGTGCCAGCAGCTTTGGTGGGACTCACAATGAGCAGTTCTTC
CDR3: CASSFGGTHNEQFF

J: TRBJ2-7
D: TRBD1
V: TRBV11-2
size: -
length: 13
DNA: TGTGCCAGCTGCCGGGACAGGGGATACGAGCAGTACTTC
CDR3: CASCRDRGYEQYF

J: TRBJ1-1
D: -
V: TRBV6-5
size: -
length: 14
DNA: TGTGCCAGCCAACAGGTGAAGGGGTTAACTGAAGCTTTCTTT
CDR3: CASQQVKGLTEAFF

J: TRBJ1-3
D: -
V: TRBV7-8
size: -
length: 16
DNA: TGTGCCAGCAGCCCAGGAGGAACGAGCTCTGGAAACACCATATATTTT
CDR3: CASSPGGTSSGNTIYF

J: TRBJ2-2
D: TRBD1
V: TRBV5-8
size: -
length: 15
DNA: TGTGCCAGCAGCCTCCGGGACAGGGTCGGCGGGGAGCTGTTTTTT
CDR3: CASSLRDRVGGELFF

J: TRBJ2-1
D: TRBD2
V: TRBV27
size: -
length: 14
DNA: TGTGCCAGCAGTTTTAGTCTAGCGGGGGGAGAGCAGTTCTTC
CDR3: CASSFSLAGGEQFF

J: TRBJ1-4
D: TRBD1
V: TRBV5-3
size: -
length: 14
DNA: TGTGCCAGAAGCTTTTACAGGGGGAGGGAAAAACTGTTTTTT
CDR3: CARSFYRGREKLFF

J: TRBJ2-3
D: -
V: TRBV5-5
size: -
length: 12
DNA: TGTGCCAGCAGCTTGAACAGATTGGCGCAGTATTTT
CDR3: CASSLNRLAQYF

J: TRBJ1-2
D: -
V: TRBV3-1/TRBV3-2
size: few
length: 16
DNA: TGTGCCAGCAGCCAAGATGCCGCAGGGATAGGCTATGGCTACACCTTC
CDR3: CASSQDAAGIGYGYTF

J: TRBJ1-5
D: -
V: TRBV5-1
size: few
length: 13
DNA: TGCGCCAGCAGCTTGGTCGGGGGTCAGCCCCAGCATTTT
CDR3: CASSLVGGQPQHF

J: TRBJ1-1
D: -
V: TRBV27
size: -
length: 13
DNA: TGTGCCAGCAGTCTAAGGGGAAACACTGAAGCTTTCTTT
CDR3: CASSLRGNTEAFF

J: TRBJ2-5
D: TRBD2
V: TRBV7-8
size: few
length: 17
DNA: TGTGCCAGCAGCTTAGGTCTAGCGGGGGGGTACCAAGAGACCCAGTACTTC
CDR3: CASSLGLAGGYQETQYF

J: TRBJ1-1
D: -
V: TRBV30
size: -
length: 10
DNA: TGTGCCTGGGGGCGAACTGAAGCTTTCTTT
CDR3: CAWGRTEAFF

J: TRBJ1-3
D: -
V: TRBV7-3
size: -
length: 15
DNA: TGTGCCAGCAGCCCAAGGGGGGGCGCGGGAAACACCATATATTTT
CDR3: CASSPRGGAGNTIYF

J: TRBJ1-4
D: TRBD1
V: TRBV18
size: -
length: 17
DNA: TGTGCCAGCTCACCTGCTTCCACAGGGGTAACTAATGAAAAACTGTTTTTT
CDR3: CASSPASTGVTNEKLFF

J: TRBJ2-1
D: -
V: TRBV15
size: -
length: 16
DNA: TGTGCCACCAGCAGAGATCGATCCGCCTCTCGGAATGAGCAGTTCTTC
CDR3: CATSRDRSASRNEQFF

J: TRBJ2-1
D: -
V: TRBV2
size: -
length: 13
DNA: TGTGCCAGCAGTGTTAACAGGGCCGATGAGCAGTTCTTC
CDR3: CASSVNRADEQFF

J: TRBJ2-5
D: TRBD2
V: TRBV11-2
size: -
length: 14
DNA: TGTGCCAGCAGCCCCACAGCGGGGGGGGAGACCCAGTACTTC
CDR3: CASSPTAGGETQYF

J: TRBJ1-1
D: -
V: TRBV28
size: once
length: 15
DNA: TGTGCCAGCAGGGGGGCCGGGACGCAGAACACTGAAGCTTTCTTT
CDR3: CASRGAGTQNTEAFF

J: TRBJ2-3
D: TRBD2
V: TRBV30
size: once
length: 15
DNA: TGTGCCTGGATGTCGGGACTAGCACCGACAGATACGCAGTATTTT
CDR3: CAWMSGLAPTDTQYF

J: TRBJ2-5
D: -
V: TRBV30
size: -
length: 11
DNA: TGTGCCTGGACAGGGGTTGAGACCCAGTACTTC
CDR3: CAWTGVETQYF

J: TRBJ1-2
D: -
V: TRBV6-1
size: few
length: 15
DNA: TGTGCCAGCAGTGAAGTTCCAGGGGTTATCTATGGCTACACCTTC
CDR3: CASSEVPGVIYGYTF

J: TRBJ2-3
D: TRBD2
V: TRBV5-6
size: few
length: 16
DNA: TGTGCCAGCAGCTTCCGTAGACTAGCGAACACAGATACGCAGTATTTT
CDR3: CASSFRRLANTDTQYF

J: TRBJ2-7
D: -
V: TRBV19
size: few
length: 15
DNA: TGTGCCAGTAGTCCCAGGGTTGGCGGGACCTACGAGCAGTACTTC
CDR3: CASSPRVGGTYEQYF

J: TRBJ1-1
D: -
V: TRBV9
size: -
length: 12
DNA: TGTGCCAGTGCCGGGGAGGGGACTGAAGCTTTCTTT
CDR3: CASAGEGTEAFF

J: TRBJ2-3
D: TRBD2
V: TRBV3-1/TRBV3-2
size: few
length: 15
DNA: TGTGCCAGCAGTATGGGACTAGCAGGCACAGATACGCAGTATTTT
CDR3: CASSMGLAGTDTQYF

J: TRBJ2-1
D: -
V: TRBV7-6
size: -
length: 15
DNA: TGTGCCAGCAGCTTATGGGGCGGGGAATACAATGAGCAGTTCTTC
CDR3: CASSLWGGEYNEQFF

J: TRBJ2-1
D: -
V: TRBV5-1
size: -
length: 14
DNA: TGCGCCAGCAGCCCGGGACTCCCGGGTAATGAGCAGTTCTTC
CDR3: CASSPGLPGNEQFF

J: TRBJ1-2
D: -
V: TRBV5-1
size: -
length: 15
DNA: TGCGCCAGCACCCCTAACTCCGATGGTGGCTATGGCTACACCTTC
CDR3: CASTPNSDGGYGYTF

J: TRBJ2-2
D: -
V: TRBV7-9
size: once
length: 16
DNA: TGTGCCAGCAGCTTAGTGGCGGCTACGAACACCGGGGAGCTGTTTTTT
CDR3: CASSLVAATNTGELFF

J: TRBJ1-2
D: TRBD1
V: TRBV7-6
size: -
length: 15
DNA: TGTGCCAGCAGCCCGGGACAGGGGGGTTTAGGTGGCTACACCTTC
CDR3: CASSPGQGGLGGYTF

J: TRBJ1-2
D: TRBD1
V: TRBV27
size: -
length: 16
DNA: TGTGCCAGCAGTTTAGCCGGACAGGGGTTTGACTATGGCTACACCTTC
CDR3: CASSLAGQGFDYGYTF

J: TRBJ1-2
D: TRBD1
V: TRBV7-9
size: -
length: 14
DNA: TGTGCCAGCAGCCCCGGGGACAGGGGCGGTGGCTACACCTTC
CDR3: CASSPGDRGGGYTF

J: TRBJ1-2
D: TRBD1
V: TRBV29-1
size: -
length: 13
DNA: TGCAGCGTTGGAGGCCGACAGGGCTATGGCTACACCTTC
CDR3: CSVGGRQGYGYTF

J: TRBJ2-2
D: TRBD1
V: TRBV9
size: few
length: 17
DNA: TGTGCCAGCAGCGTAGCCGGGCAGGGGGTGAGGACCGGGGAGCTGTTTTTT
CDR3: CASSVAGQGVRTGELFF